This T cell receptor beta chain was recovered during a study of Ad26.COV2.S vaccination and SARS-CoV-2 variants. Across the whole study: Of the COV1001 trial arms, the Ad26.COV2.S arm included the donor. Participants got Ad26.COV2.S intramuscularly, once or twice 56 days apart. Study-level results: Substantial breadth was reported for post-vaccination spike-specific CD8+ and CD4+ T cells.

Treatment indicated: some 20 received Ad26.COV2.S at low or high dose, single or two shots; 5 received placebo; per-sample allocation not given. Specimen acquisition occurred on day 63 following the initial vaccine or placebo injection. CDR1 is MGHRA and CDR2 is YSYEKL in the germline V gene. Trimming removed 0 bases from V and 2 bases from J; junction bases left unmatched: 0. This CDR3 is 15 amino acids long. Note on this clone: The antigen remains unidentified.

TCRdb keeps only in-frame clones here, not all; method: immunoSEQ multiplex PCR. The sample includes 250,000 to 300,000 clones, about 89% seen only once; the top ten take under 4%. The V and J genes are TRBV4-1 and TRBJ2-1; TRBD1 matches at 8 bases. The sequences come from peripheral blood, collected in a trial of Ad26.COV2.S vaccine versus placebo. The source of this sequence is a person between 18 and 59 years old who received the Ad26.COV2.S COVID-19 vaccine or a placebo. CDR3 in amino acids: CASSQEGQAYNEQFF. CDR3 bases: TGCGCCAGCAGCCAAGAGGGACAGGCCTACAATGAGCAGTTCTTC.